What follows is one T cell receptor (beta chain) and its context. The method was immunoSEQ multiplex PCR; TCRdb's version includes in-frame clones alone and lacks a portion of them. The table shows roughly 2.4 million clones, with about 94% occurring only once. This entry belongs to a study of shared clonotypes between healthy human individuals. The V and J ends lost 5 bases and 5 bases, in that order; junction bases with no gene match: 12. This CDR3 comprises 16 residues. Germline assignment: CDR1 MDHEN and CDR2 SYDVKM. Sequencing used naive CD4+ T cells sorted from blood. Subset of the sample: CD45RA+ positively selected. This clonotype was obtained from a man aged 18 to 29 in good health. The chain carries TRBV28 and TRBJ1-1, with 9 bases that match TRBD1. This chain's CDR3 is CASSISGQGKVTEAFF. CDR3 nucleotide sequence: TGTGCCAGCAGTATCTCGGGACAGGGTAAAGTGACTGAAGCTTTCTTT.